These 30 T cell receptor beta chains came from one sample sequenced in a study of shared clonotypes between healthy human individuals. The assay was immunoSEQ multiplex PCR, and TCRdb's table has in-frame clones only and misses some. This table holds approximately 1,000,000 clones, about 80% found once. The sequenced sample consisted of memory CD4+ T cells from PBMCs. Subset reported: CD45RA-negative fraction. All receptors derive from a man aged 18 to 29 in good health. Some clones in this sample may be carry-over from other donors' samples.

This clone was seen only once. The V call is TRBV7-9, the J call TRBJ2-1; TRBD1 matches at 9 bases. V lost 1 base and J lost 0; bases outside the gene matches: 4. CDR1 SEHNR and CDR2 FQNEAQ come from the germline V gene (reference sequence). The CDR3 sequence is 17 residues long. CDR3 region: CASSLGLDRGSYNEQFF. CDR3 nucleotides: TGTGCCAGCAGCTTAGGGCTGGACAGGGGCTCCTACAATGAGCAGTTCTTC.

This rearrangement joins TRBV7-2 to TRBJ2-7, with 13 bases aligning to TRBD2. The CDR3 has 14 residues. Losses at the gene ends were 5 bases for V and 6 bases for J; bases not matched to a gene: 4. CDR1 SGHTA and CDR2 FQGNSA come from the germline V gene. In DNA, the CDR3 is TGTGCCAGCAGCGTAACTAGCGGGAGGGCCGAGCAGTACTTC. This translates into CASSVTSGRAEQYF.

The rearrangement uses TRBV15 and TRBJ2-3; D may match TRBD1 or TRBD2 (5 bases each). V lost 3 bases to trimming and J lost 4 bases, with 11 bases between them. This CDR3 contains 14 residues. In germline, CDR1 is LNHNV, CDR2 YYDKDF (reference sequence). Here the CDR3 reads CATSRGPGADTQYF. In DNA, the CDR3 is TGTGCCACCAGCAGGGGACCCGGGGCAGATACGCAGTATTTT.

The chain recombines TRBV18 with TRBJ2-1; TRBD2 matches 8 bases. Trimming at V came to 8 bases and at J to 3 bases, leaving 18 bases not matched to a gene. The CDR3 is 18 amino acids. From germline, CDR1 is KGHSH and CDR2 LQKENI. DNA for the CDR3: TGTGCCAGCACGCCAGGGACCCGGGGCGGGAGGCACTACAATGAGCAGTTCTTC. This gives the protein CASTPGTRGGRHYNEQFF.

This rearrangement joins TRBV5-1 to TRBJ1-2, with TRBD1 as a possible D gene (6 bases). V was pared by 3 bases and J by 3 bases, with 12 bases between. The germline gives CDR1 SGHRS, CDR2 YFSETQ. The CDR3 is 14 amino acids. The CDR3 sequence: CASSSQGPHYGYTF. The CDR3 coding sequence is TGCGCCAGCAGCTCCCAGGGGCCCCACTATGGCTACACCTTC.

The V gene is TRBV5-8, the J gene TRBJ1-4; TRBD1 matches 9 bases. The CDR3 covers 13 residues. Germline V lookup: CDR1 SGHTS, CDR2 YDEGEE. V was pared by 4 bases and J by 13 bases, with 8 bases of the junction left unmatched. CDR3 coding DNA: TGTGCCAGCAGCCATAGGGACAGGGTAGGACTGTTTTTT. Translation: CASSHRDRVGLFF.

This clone was detected ten times or more. This chain uses TRBV4-2 with TRBJ1-2; no definite D call. With 4 bases removed from V and 0 bases from J, the gap between germline ends came to 12 bases. CDR3 length: 15 residues. CDR1 is LGHNA, CDR2 YNFKEQ, per germline. CDR3 in amino acids: CASSPDRRSNYGYTF. In DNA form, the CDR3 reads TGTGCCAGCAGCCCGGACCGCCGATCTAACTATGGCTACACCTTC.

The chain employs TRBV7-3 and TRBJ2-2; D not resolved. The germline V and J ends were trimmed by 5 bases and 2 bases, with 6 bases remaining between them. This CDR3 contains 13 residues. Germline CDR1 reads SGHTA; CDR2 reads FQGTGA. The CDR3 loop reads CASSRKNTGELFF. CDR3 DNA sequence: TGTGCCAGCAGCCGAAAAAACACCGGGGAGCTGTTTTTT. The complete variable domain, with remaining parts taken from reference TRBV7-3 and TRBJ2-2, reads GAGVSQTPSNKVTEKGKYVELRCDPISGHTALYWYRQSLGQGPEFLIYFQGTGAADDSGLPNDRFFAVRPEGSVSTLKIQRTERGDSAVYLCASSRKNTGELFFGEGSRLTVL.

V usage is TRBV4-1 and J usage is TRBJ2-7; D call uncertain. CDR3 size: 15 residues. V was cut by 0 bases and J by 2 bases, with 11 bases left in between. The germline gives CDR1 MGHRA, CDR2 YSYEKL. The CDR3 DNA is TGCGCCAGCAGCCAAGATCATTTTCGGGCCTACGAGCAGTACTTC. Its protein is CASSQDHFRAYEQYF.

In its sample, this clone was seen once. V and J are TRBV28 and TRBJ1-5; D gene uncertain. Germline CDR1 is MDHEN and CDR2 is SYDVKM. Trimming cost V 4 bases and J 7 bases, with 8 bases left between them. The CDR3 sequence is 12 residues long. Written as DNA, the CDR3 is TGTGCCAGCAGTTCCCGGGCCCAGCCCCAGCATTTT. This translates into CASSSRAQPQHF.

The V gene is TRBV4-1, the J gene TRBJ2-5, with 12 nucleotides matching TRBD2. This CDR3 comprises 16 residues. J lost 2 bases, V lost 4 bases, and 5 bases had no gene match. CDR1 and CDR2 (germline): MGHRA, YSYEKL. Written as DNA, the CDR3 is TGCGCCAGCAGCCCCGGCGGACTAGCGGGACAAGAGACCCAGTACTTC. The encoded protein is CASSPGGLAGQETQYF.

V usage is TRBV28 and J usage is TRBJ2-3, with 7 bases lining up with TRBD2. Germline CDR1 and CDR2: MDHEN and SYDVKM. J lost 1 base, V lost 2 bases, and 12 bases had no gene match. This CDR3 has 18 amino acids. The CDR3 DNA reads TGTGCCAGCAGTTTAGATGGTCGGCGGGAGCCCGGCACAGATACGCAGTATTTT. Translating it yields CASSLDGRREPGTDTQYF.

This rearrangement joins TRBV6-5 to TRBJ2-7; a weak D match, TRBD2 (7 bases). This CDR3 region has 16 residues. V lost 0 bases to trimming and J lost 4 bases, with 16 bases between them. Germline CDR1 is MNHEY and CDR2 is SVGAGI. CDR3 amino acids: CASSYSITGTMYEQYF. The CDR3, as DNA: TGTGCCAGCAGTTACTCGATTACAGGGACTATGTACGAGCAGTACTTC.

The J gene is TRBJ2-1, the V gene TRBV5-1; the D is unclear. CDR1 SGHRS and CDR2 YFSETQ come from the germline V gene. The V gene lost 3 bases and the J gene lost 5 bases, with 18 bases spanning the gap. The CDR3 has 16 amino acids. CDR3 sequence: CASSSVVVNGDNEQFF. The CDR3, as DNA: TGCGCCAGCAGCTCTGTCGTGGTTAACGGCGACAATGAGCAGTTCTTC.

The chain uses TRBV7-9 and TRBJ1-4; no firm D call. The CDR3 runs to 16 residues. V was clipped by 5 bases and J by 7 bases, with 20 bases between them. Germline V gives CDR1 SEHNR, CDR2 FQNEAQ (reference sequence). In nucleotides, the CDR3 is TGTGCCAGCAGCCCGCAACCGGGCCTCGAGCTTGAAAAACTGTTTTTT. Amino acid sequence: CASSPQPGLELEKLFF.

The rearrangement links TRBV7-3 to TRBJ2-1, with D perhaps TRBD2 (6 bases). The CDR3 contains 18 residues. Trimming took off 1 base at V and 8 bases at J, with 24 bases between the two ends. Per the germline V gene, CDR1 is SGHTA and CDR2 is FQGTGA. CDR3 sequence reads: CASSLIGTGTLKGDEQFF. The CDR3 DNA follows: TGTGCCAGCAGCTTAATAGGGACCGGGACTCTAAAGGGAGATGAGCAGTTCTTC.

The chain carries TRBV2 and TRBJ1-2, with unresolved D. The CDR3 spans 14 residues. CDR1 is SNHLY and CDR2 is FYNNEI in the germline V gene. Trimming took off 3 bases at V and 2 bases at J, with 10 bases between the two ends. The CDR3 spells CASSDGVGNYGYTF. The CDR3 nucleotides are TGTGCCAGCAGTGATGGTGTAGGGAACTATGGCTACACCTTC.

The V call is TRBV2, the J call TRBJ1-1, with TRBD1 matching 8 bases. This CDR3 spans 15 amino acids. Trimming cost V 4 bases and J 4 bases; bases outside gene matches: 8. Germline-derived CDR1 and CDR2 are SNHLY and FYNNEI. The CDR3 sequence is CASSAGQGAITEAFF. In nucleotides, the CDR3 is TGTGCCAGCAGTGCCGGGCAGGGGGCTATCACTGAAGCTTTCTTT.

The V gene is TRBV7-8, the J gene TRBJ2-7, with D possibly being TRBD1 (7 bases). Germline CDR1 is SGHVS and CDR2 is FQNEAQ. The V and J ends lost 5 bases and 6 bases respectively, with 17 bases between them. The CDR3 sequence is 14 residues long. In DNA, the CDR3 is TGTGCCAGCAGCAACAACGACAGGGACTCCGAGCAGTACTTC. Its protein product is CASSNNDRDSEQYF.

The chain is built from TRBV28 and TRBJ1-5; the match to TRBD1 covers 9 bases. After removal of 4 bases from V and 9 bases from J, the junction contained 10 bases not matched to a gene. The V gene's germline CDR1 is MDHEN and CDR2 SYDVKM. The CDR3 contains 15 residues. This CDR3 is CASSSAGQGARPQHF. The CDR3 coding sequence is TGTGCCAGCAGTTCGGCGGGACAGGGTGCTAGGCCCCAGCATTTT.

Remarks on this clone: Different DNA sequences within this sample yield the same CDR3. This chain links TRBV28 with TRBJ1-2; a weak D match, TRBD1 (5 bases). The V end was cut by 3 bases, the J end by 3 bases, with 8 bases between. Looked up from germline, CDR1 is MDHEN and CDR2 is SYDVKM. This CDR3 is 13 amino acids long. CDR3 nucleotides: TGTGCCAGCAGTTTTAGGGGACACTATGGCTACACCTTC. Protein: CASSFRGHYGYTF.

This clone was seen more than once but under ten times. V and J are TRBV18 and TRBJ2-2; D ambiguous. The V and J ends lost 1 base and 4 bases respectively, with 16 bases between them. Germline V gene data show CDR1 as KGHSH and CDR2 as LQKENI. The CDR3 has 17 residues. The CDR3 here is CASSPRVLRSSTGELFF. The CDR3 coding sequence is TGTGCCAGCTCACCACGGGTCCTTAGGAGTAGCACCGGGGAGCTGTTTTTT.

This chain connects TRBV18 to TRBJ2-5, with D unclear. V dropped 0 bases and J dropped 4 bases, with 3 bases sitting between them. The CDR3 runs 12 residues. The V gene's germline CDR1 is KGHSH and CDR2 LQKENI. CDR3 sequence reads: CASSPPLETQYF. DNA of the CDR3: TGTGCCAGCTCACCACCGCTAGAGACCCAGTACTTC.

The V and J genes are TRBV7-2 and TRBJ2-3; TRBD2 matches 11 bases. The length of the CDR3 is 15 residues. The germline gives CDR1 SGHTA, CDR2 FQGNSA. The V gene end was trimmed by 2 bases and the J gene end by 4 bases; junction bases not matched to a gene: 2. This CDR3 is CASSLQGLAADTQYF. The CDR3 DNA is TGTGCCAGCAGCTTACAGGGACTAGCGGCAGATACGCAGTATTTT.

The chain links TRBV28 to TRBJ1-1; no reliable D call. V lost 1 base and J lost 8, with 11 bases in between. The CDR3 consists of 13 residues. CDR1 MDHEN and CDR2 SYDVKM come from the germline V gene. The CDR3 DNA is TGTGCCAGCAGTTTATCTCGCGGACTCGAAGCTTTCTTT. Translated, it gives CASSLSRGLEAFF.

For this clone: The likely explanation is a read error, given a far larger clone one base away. The sample holds other DNA sequences that translate to the same CDR3. This chain links TRBV5-1 with TRBJ1-4; D not resolved. V lost 3 bases to trimming and J lost 0 bases, with 6 bases between them. Germline V gives CDR1 SGHRS, CDR2 YFSETQ. The CDR3 spans 14 residues. The CDR3 DNA reads as TGCGCCAGCAGCTCCCAGCCAACTAATGAAAAACTGTTTTTT. Protein sequence: CASSSQPTNEKLFF.

V and J are TRBV7-9 and TRBJ1-2; D uncertain. This CDR3 comprises 15 residues. Germline V CDR1 and CDR2: SEHNR, FQNEAQ (reference sequence). V was shortened by 6 bases and J by 4 bases, with 18 bases between the two germline ends. CDR3 bases: TGTGCCAGCAGTCGGGGAAGTCGGTTCAGCTATGGCTACACCTTC. Encoded protein: CASSRGSRFSYGYTF.

This sequence joins TRBV19 and TRBJ1-4; D is undetermined. The CDR3 has 15 residues. The germline CDR1 and CDR2 sequences are LNHDA and SQIVND (reference sequence). V gave up 8 bases and J gave up 0 bases, with 13 bases separating them. As DNA, the CDR3 is TGTGCCAGTGGTAGTGGCGCCGCAACTAATGAAAAACTGTTTTTT. It is translated as CASGSGAATNEKLFF.

The genes are TRBV6-1 and TRBJ2-2, with D tentatively TRBD1 (5 bases). Per germline, CDR1 MNHNS and CDR2 SASEGT. Trimming stripped 4 bases from V and 0 bases from J, with 12 bases between. The CDR3 runs 16 residues. CDR3 residues: CASSGLDRPNTGELFF. The CDR3 region has the DNA TGTGCCAGCAGTGGGTTAGACAGACCGAACACCGGGGAGCTGTTTTTT.

This chain links TRBV30 with TRBJ2-7, with D tentatively TRBD1 (6 bases). The CDR3 is made up of 13 amino acids. V lost 4 bases and J lost 6, with 16 bases in between. The germline V gene has CDR1 GTSNPN and CDR2 SVGIG (reference sequence). The CDR3 loop is CAWTGRIGGEQYF. CDR3 sequence (DNA): TGTGCCTGGACCGGACGGATAGGGGGCGAGCAGTACTTC.